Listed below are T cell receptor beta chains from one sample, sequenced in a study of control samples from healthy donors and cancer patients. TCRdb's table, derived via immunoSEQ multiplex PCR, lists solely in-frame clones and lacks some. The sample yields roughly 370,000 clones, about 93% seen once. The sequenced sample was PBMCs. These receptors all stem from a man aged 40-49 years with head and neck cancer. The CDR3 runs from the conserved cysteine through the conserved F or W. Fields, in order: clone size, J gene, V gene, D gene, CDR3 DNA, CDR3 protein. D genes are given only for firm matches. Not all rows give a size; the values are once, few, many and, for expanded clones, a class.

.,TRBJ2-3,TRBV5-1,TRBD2,TGCGCCAGCAGCTTGGGCGGGAGGGCCGCCGATACGCAGTATTTT,CASSLGGRAADTQYF
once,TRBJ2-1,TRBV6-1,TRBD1,TGTGCCAGCAGTGATCAGGGGACAGCCGTTTGGGGATACAATGAGCAGTTCTTC,CASSDQGTAVWGYNEQFF
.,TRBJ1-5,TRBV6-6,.,TGTGCCAGCAGTTACTCGCCGGGGAATAGCAATCAGCCCCAGCATTTT,CASSYSPGNSNQPQHF
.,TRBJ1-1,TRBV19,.,TGTGCCAGTAGTATAGGAGCCACTGAAGCTTTCTTT,CASSIGATEAFF
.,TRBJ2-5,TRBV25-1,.,TGTGCCAGCAGTGAACTCGGGCCCGGGGCTCACGGGGAGGAGACCCAGTACTTC,CASSELGPGAHGEETQYF
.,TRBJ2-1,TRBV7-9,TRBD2,TGTGCCAGCCATCCCTCTAGCGGGGGGAGCTCCTACAATGAGCAGTTCTTC,CASHPSSGGSSYNEQFF
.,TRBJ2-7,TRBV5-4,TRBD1,TGTGCCAGCAGCCTGGGACAGGATCCCTACGAGCAGTACTTC,CASSLGQDPYEQYF
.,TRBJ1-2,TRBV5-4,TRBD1,TGTGCCAGCAGCACCGGGACAGGGGATTATGGCTACACCTTC,CASSTGTGDYGYTF
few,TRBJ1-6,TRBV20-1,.,TGCAGTGCTAGTCAGGCGATGGGGAATTCACCCCTCCACTTT,CSASQAMGNSPLHF
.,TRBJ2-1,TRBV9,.,TGTGCCAGCAGCGGTGGCCTGAATCAGGGTAGCGACAATGAGCAGTTCTTC,CASSGGLNQGSDNEQFF
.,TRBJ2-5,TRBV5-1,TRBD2,TGCGCCAGCAGCTTCGGACTAGCGTTGTTCCAAGAGACCCAGTACTTC,CASSFGLALFQETQYF
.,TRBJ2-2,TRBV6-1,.,TGTGCCAGCAGTGAGAGCAGAACCGGTGAGCTGTTTTTT,CASSESRTGELFF
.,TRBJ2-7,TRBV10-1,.,TGCGCCAGCAGTGAGTCGACTCGAGGAGGGTACGAGCAGTACTTC,CASSESTRGGYEQYF
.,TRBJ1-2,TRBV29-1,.,TGCAGCGTTGCTCCTCCGGGTGGGGCGGGTGGCTACACCTTC,CSVAPPGGAGGYTF
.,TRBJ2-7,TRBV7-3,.,TGTGCCAGCAGCCCCCGAGGGACCGGGGAGCAGTACTTC,CASSPRGTGEQYF
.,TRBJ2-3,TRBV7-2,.,TGTGCCAGCAGCTCCGCCTCCCGAGCAGATACGCAGTATTTT,CASSSASRADTQYF
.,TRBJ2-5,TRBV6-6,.,TGTGCCAGCAGAAACAGGGTGTCGGAAGAGACCCAGTACTTC,CASRNRVSEETQYF
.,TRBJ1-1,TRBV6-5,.,TGTGCCAGCCAACCCGGGCCGCTGAACACTGAAGCTTTCTTT,CASQPGPLNTEAFF
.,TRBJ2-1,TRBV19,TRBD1,TGTGCCAGTAGATCTTACGGGACAGAAAATTACAATGAGCAGTTCTTC,CASRSYGTENYNEQFF
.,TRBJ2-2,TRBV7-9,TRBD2,TGTGCCAGCACCAAGGGACTAGCGGAGAACACCGGGGAGCTGTTTTTT,CASTKGLAENTGELFF
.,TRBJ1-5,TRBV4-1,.,TGCGCCAGCAGTTTATCGGGGGGCGATCAGCCCCAGCATTTT,CASSLSGGDQPQHF
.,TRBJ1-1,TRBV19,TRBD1,TGTGCCAGTAGTACACCCGGGACAGAGATTGAAGCTTTCTTT,CASSTPGTEIEAFF
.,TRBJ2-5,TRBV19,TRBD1,TGTGCCAGTAGTTCGGATAACAGGGGAAAGACCCAGTACTTC,CASSSDNRGKTQYF
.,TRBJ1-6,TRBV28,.,TGTGCCAGCAGTTTAACCGACAGTCATAATTCACCCCTCCACTTT,CASSLTDSHNSPLHF
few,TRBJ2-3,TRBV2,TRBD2,TGTGCCAGCAGCAAACTAGCGGGGGGGACAGATACGCAGTATTTT,CASSKLAGGTDTQYF
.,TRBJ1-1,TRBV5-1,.,TGCGCCAGCAGCTTCCGGTTTAGGGACACTGAAGCTTTCTTT,CASSFRFRDTEAFF
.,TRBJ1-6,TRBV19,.,TGTGCCAGTAGTATACGGGCCCCCAATCACCCGTCTCCGAACTTAGGGAATTCACCCCTCCACTTT,CASSIRAPNHPSPNLGNSPLHF
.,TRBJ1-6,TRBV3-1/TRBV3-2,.,TGTGCCAGCAGCCAAATCGGCCTTGGGACTAATTCACCCCTCCACTTT,CASSQIGLGTNSPLHF
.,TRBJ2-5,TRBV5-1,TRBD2,TGCGCCAGCAGCTTGTTAGCTAGCGGACAAGAGACCCAGTACTTC,CASSLLASGQETQYF
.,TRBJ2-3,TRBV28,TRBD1,TGTGCCAGCGCACAGGGGGGTAGCACAGATACGCAGTATTTT,CASAQGGSTDTQYF
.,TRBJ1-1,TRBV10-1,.,TGCGCCAGCAGTGAGTCGGGAGCCGAAGCTTTCTTT,CASSESGAEAFF
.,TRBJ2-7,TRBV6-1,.,TGTGCCAGCACTGAACAGAGAATTAGCTCCTACGAGCAGTACTTC,CASTEQRISSYEQYF
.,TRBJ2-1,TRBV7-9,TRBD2,TGTGCCAGCAGCCTTATTGCCGGGACTAGCGGCTACAATGAGCAGTTCTTC,CASSLIAGTSGYNEQFF
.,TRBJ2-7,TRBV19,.,TGTGCCAGCCAACAGGGAAAGAACTACGAGCAGTACTTC,CASQQGKNYEQYF
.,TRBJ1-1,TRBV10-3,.,TGTGCCATCCAATTACAGGGTGAAACTGAAGCTTTCTTT,CAIQLQGETEAFF
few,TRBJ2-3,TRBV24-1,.,TGTGCCACCAGTGACACTAGGGAGGCTAGCACAGATACGCAGTATTTT,CATSDTREASTDTQYF
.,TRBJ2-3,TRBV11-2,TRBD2,TGTGCCAGCAGCTTAGTTCCGGGAGGCTCCCTCACAGATACGCAGTATTTT,CASSLVPGGSLTDTQYF
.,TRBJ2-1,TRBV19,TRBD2,TGTGCCAGTGCCCAAGCGGCTAGCGGCGTGAATGAGCAGTTCTTC,CASAQAASGVNEQFF
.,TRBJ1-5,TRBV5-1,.,TGCGCCAGCAGCTTGGAAGGGAGTGGCAATCAGCCCCAGCATTTT,CASSLEGSGNQPQHF
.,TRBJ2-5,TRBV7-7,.,TGTGCTAGCAGCTTACGCGAGGGGACCCAGTACTTC,CASSLREGTQYF
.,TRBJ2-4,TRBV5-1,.,TGCGCCAGCAGCTTGACGGGAGACAAAAACATTCAGTACTTC,CASSLTGDKNIQYF
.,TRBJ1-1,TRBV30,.,TGTGCCTGGAGTGTATTAGGGGAAACGACAGAAGCTTTCTTT,CAWSVLGETTEAFF
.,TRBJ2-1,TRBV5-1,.,TGCGCCAGCAGCTTGGTTGGGGCCTCAGTAGGTAGTGAGCAGTTCTTC,CASSLVGASVGSEQFF
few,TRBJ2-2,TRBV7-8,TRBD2,TGTGCCAGCAGCTTAGAAAGCGGGGTAAACACCGGGGAGCTGTTTTTT,CASSLESGVNTGELFF
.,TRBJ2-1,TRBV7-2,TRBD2,TGTGCCAGCAGCCTGGGACTAGCGGGAGTGGAGCAGTTCTTC,CASSLGLAGVEQFF
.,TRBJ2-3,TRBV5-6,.,TGTGCCAGCAGCTTTCGATCGGGGCAGGGCACAGATACGCAGTATTTT,CASSFRSGQGTDTQYF
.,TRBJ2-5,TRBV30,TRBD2,TGTGCCTGGAGTGGAAATAGCGGGAGGGCCGGGACCCAGTACTTC,CAWSGNSGRAGTQYF
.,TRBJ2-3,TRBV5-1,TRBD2,TGCGCCAGCAGCACCGGGACTAGCGGGGGCGGGGGCACAGATACGCAGTATTTT,CASSTGTSGGGGTDTQYF
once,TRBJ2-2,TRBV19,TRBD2,TGTGCCAGTAGTATCCCAGCGGGGGGCTTCACCGGGGAGCTGTTTTTT,CASSIPAGGFTGELFF
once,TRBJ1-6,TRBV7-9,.,TGTGCCAGCAGCCAAGACCTGGGGGCCAATTCACCCCTCCACTTT,CASSQDLGANSPLHF
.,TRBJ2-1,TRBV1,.,TGCACCAGCAGCCGTAACCGATCTAGCGGCCCCTACAATGAGCAGTTCTTC,CTSSRNRSSGPYNEQFF
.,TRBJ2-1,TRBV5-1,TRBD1,TGCGCCAGCAGCTTGGGAGGGACAGGTTTTTACAATGAGCAGTTCTTC,CASSLGGTGFYNEQFF